The 4 T cell receptor beta chains given below trace back to one sample, sequenced in a study of OX40 agonist ivuxolimab in advanced cancers. Sequencing used immunoSEQ multiplex PCR; TCRdb keeps in-frame clones, though not all of them. The sample carries around 130,000 clones, 93% recorded once. Source: CD4+ or CD8+ T cells sorted from blood, taken in a trial of the OX40 agonist ivuxolimab. The receptor set was obtained from an adult with an advanced solid tumor such as melanoma, head and neck, liver or kidney cancer.

The chain recombines TRBV7-9 with TRBJ1-4; D is ambiguous. Germline values: CDR1 SEHNR, CDR2 FQNEAQ (reference sequence). The CDR3 has 14 residues. Between the trimmed V and J ends, which lost 3 bases and 0 bases, there was a span of 5 bases. CDR3 amino acids: CASSFSPTNEKLFF. The CDR3 region has the DNA TGTGCCAGCAGCTTCAGCCCAACTAATGAAAAACTGTTTTTT.

The rearrangement joins TRBV19 to TRBJ1-5; 8 bases are a match to TRBD1. The V gene's germline CDR1 is LNHDA and CDR2 SQIVND (reference sequence). The CDR3 is 15 amino acids. The trim removed 1 base at V and 2 bases at J, leaving 1 base unmatched. The CDR3 is CASSIGTGRNQPQHF. The CDR3 nucleotides are TGTGCCAGTAGTATAGGGACAGGGCGCAATCAGCCCCAGCATTTT.

The chain employs TRBV5-5 and TRBJ2-7; possibly TRBD2 for D (6 bases). Per germline, CDR1 SGHKS and CDR2 YYEKEE (reference sequence). The CDR3 has 14 amino acids. V gave up 4 bases and J gave up 0 bases, with 11 bases separating them. This CDR3 reads CASSIQDYSYEQYF. DNA of the CDR3: TGTGCCAGCAGCATACAGGACTACTCCTACGAGCAGTACTTC.

The rearrangement joins TRBV2 to TRBJ2-1; D unresolved. The germline CDR1 and CDR2 sequences are SNHLY and FYNNEI. Trimming removed 3 bases at V and 3 bases at J, with 0 bases between. The CDR3 runs 11 residues. The CDR3 DNA follows: TGTGCCAGCAGTGACTACAATGAGCAGTTCTTC. Protein: CASSDYNEQFF.